This is a list of T cell receptor beta chains from one sample in a study of regulatory T cells in long-lasting Graves disease. TCRdb passed the multiplex PCR reads through MiXCR, listing each CDR3 protein once. Altogether 450,000 to 700,000 distinct CDR3 sequences are present, approximately 13% being singletons, with the ten largest covering roughly a tenth. These data are also associated with another study on T cells in Graves' hyperthyroidism and ophthalmopathy.

The sample consisted of peripheral blood mononuclear cells (PBMCs), taken at new diagnosis, from a patient treated with antithyroid drugs. These receptors were obtained from a man aged 25-45 years with Graves disease. CDR3s include the opening cysteine and the closing phenylalanine or tryptophan. A D gene is named only where the DNA matches it firmly. Only part of the rows carry a size: once, few, many, or a class if the clone is expanded.

D	V	size	J	DNA	CDR3
-	TRBV12-3/TRBV12-4	many	TRBJ2-3	TGTGCCAGCAGCTTTAGGGCCAAGGACCCCCGTGATACGCAGTATTTT	CASSFRAKDPRDTQYF
-	TRBV7-6	many	TRBJ2-7	TGTGCCAGCAGCTCTGACCAAGGGAGCTCCTACGAGCAGTACTTC	CASSSDQGSSYEQYF
-	TRBV2	-	TRBJ2-4	TGTGCCAGCACCTTGGAAGGGACCAAAAACATTCAGTACTTC	CASTLEGTKNIQYF
-	TRBV12-3/TRBV12-4	many	TRBJ1-2	TGTGCCAGCAATCTTGGGCAGGCCAATGGCTACACCTTC	CASNLGQANGYTF
-	TRBV11-2	-	TRBJ2-2	TGTGCCAGCAGCCCCTCGGGACTGAACACCGGGGAGCTGTTTTTT	CASSPSGLNTGELFF
-	TRBV6-2/TRBV6-3	many	TRBJ2-3	TGTGCCAGCAGTTACTCGCCGCGGACGGGCACAGATACGCAGTATTTT	CASSYSPRTGTDTQYF
-	TRBV18	few	TRBJ1-5	TGTGCCAGCTCACCCGCCGGGTTCAATCAGCCCCAGCATTTT	CASSPAGFNQPQHF
-	TRBV20-1	many	TRBJ2-1	TGCAGTGCTTGGGGTAATGAGCAGTTCTTC	CSAWGNEQFF
TRBD2	TRBV7-2	-	TRBJ2-5	TGTGCCAGCAGCTCGCCCCTAGCGGGAGGTTGGGAGACCCAGTACTTC	CASSSPLAGGWETQYF
-	TRBV11-2	-	TRBJ2-5	TGTGCCAGCGGGGCCATTCAGGAGCGTGTGAAGACCCAGTACTTC	CASGAIQERVKTQYF
TRBD2	TRBV7-2	many	TRBJ2-1	TGTGCCAGCAGCACCGGCCGGGGACTAGCGGGCTACAATGAGCAGTTCTTC	CASSTGRGLAGYNEQFF
TRBD1	TRBV27	many	TRBJ1-1	TGTGCCAGCAGTCCTATACAGGGGGCGGTCACTGAAGCTTTCTTT	CASSPIQGAVTEAFF
TRBD2	TRBV27	-	TRBJ2-1	TGTGTCAGCAGTTTCGCGGGAGGCCAGAATGAGCAGTTCTTC	CVSSFAGGQNEQFF
-	TRBV20-1	many	TRBJ1-2	TGCAGTCCAAGGGGTCCTAACTATGGCTACACCTTC	CSPRGPNYGYTF
-	TRBV6-5	many	TRBJ1-2	TGTGCCAGCAGTTACTCGATTGGTGCTGTGGGCTACACCTTC	CASSYSIGAVGYTF
-	TRBV10-3	many	TRBJ1-5	TGTGCCATCAGTGGGCTTATAAATCAGCCCCAGCATTTT	CAISGLINQPQHF
-	TRBV11-1	many	TRBJ2-1	TGTGCCAGCAGCTTGGCCCCTAATGAGCAGTTCTTC	CASSLAPNEQFF
TRBD1	TRBV6-4	many	TRBJ2-3	TGTGCCAGCAGTGGGACAGGGGACTTCACAGATACGCAGTATTTT	CASSGTGDFTDTQYF
TRBD2	TRBV14	-	TRBJ2-7	TGTGCCAGCATCGAGAGCGGGAGCGCTCCCTACGAGCAGTACTTC	CASIESGSAPYEQYF
-	TRBV7-8	many	TRBJ2-1	TGTGCCAGCAGCTTAGGGCGGCTCCGGGTATACAATGAGCAGTTCTTC	CASSLGRLRVYNEQFF
TRBD2	TRBV28	many	TRBJ2-5	TGTGCCAGCAGTTTAGGTCGCGGGAGGGCCCTGAAAGAGACCCAGTACTTC	CASSLGRGRALKETQYF
TRBD2	TRBV6-1	-	TRBJ2-3	TGTGCCAGCAACCCGACTAGCGGGAGGGCCCCAGATACGCAGTATTTT	CASNPTSGRAPDTQYF
-	TRBV11-2	many	TRBJ2-3	TGTGCCAGCAGCTTTACAGGGTCGGTAGATACGCAGTATTTT	CASSFTGSVDTQYF
TRBD2	TRBV12-3/TRBV12-4	-	TRBJ2-5	TGTGCCAGCAGTGGGCCGGGACTAGCGGAGACCCAGTACTTC	CASSGPGLAETQYF
TRBD1	TRBV12-3/TRBV12-4	-	TRBJ2-6	TGTGCCAGCAGTTTTGACAGGGTAAGGCCTGGGGCCAACGTCCTGACTTTC	CASSFDRVRPGANVLTF
TRBD1	TRBV27	many	TRBJ1-2	TGTGCCAGCAGTTTCCGGGACAGGGGAATCTATGGCTACACCTTC	CASSFRDRGIYGYTF
TRBD1	TRBV28	many	TRBJ2-7	TGTGCCAGCAGCGGGACAGGGGGCCCCTCCTACGAGCAGTACTTC	CASSGTGGPSYEQYF